Below, one T cell receptor beta chain is given with its context. This clonotype was seen ten or more times. No antigen is known for it. Base-call qualities are not available, and no considerably larger clone is one nucleotide away. This record comes from a study of tumor-infiltrating lymphocytes in primary liver carcinoma (dated by TCRdb to the late 2010s). Regarding the complete study: Roughly five patients with histopathologically diagnosed primary liver carcinoma underwent surgical resection in China between 2015 and early 2016. The study combined TCRbeta repertoire sequencing, expression microarrays and whole-exome sequencing across five regions of each liver tumor, with adjacent normal tissue and blood. Each sample produced about 3.65 to 7.13 million productive TCRbeta reads, and read depth showed no significant difference between tissue types. Reproducibility between technical replicate repertoires was high, with correlation coefficients above 0.95 and mean shared-clone rates approximately 0.9. The five patients had tumors staged T1-T3 N0M0, with maximum diameters ranging from roughly 4 to 10 cm. A total of roughly 35 specimens from 5 patients, comprising about 25 tumor regions, 5 adjacent noncancerous liver tissues and 5 peripheral blood samples, were covered by TCRbeta repertoire sequencing. Of the five patients (three men and two women, aged 30 to 69 years), four had hepatocellular carcinoma and one had combined HCC and intrahepatic cholangiocarcinoma. Broader findings and caveats from the paper: Only the TCR beta chain was sequenced, which likely underestimates true repertoire diversity because unpaired alpha chains were not captured. Bulk unsorted samples precluded comparing CD4+ and CD8+ T cell repertoires. Repertoire overlap was found to be higher between tumor regions (mean roughly 35%) than between tumor-adjacent (roughly 17%) or tumor-blood (about 15%) pairs, consistent with antigen-driven expansion. Compared with blood, tumors had a significantly larger share of the repertoire taken up by the top 250 clones (p = 0.039). The study included only four to six patients, and the authors note findings should be validated in a larger study.

RNA from unsorted whole blood was extracted with TRIzol reagent, and germline DNA was obtained with the DNeasy Blood & Tissue kit. Chronic HBV infection was present in the patients, and the patients were treatment-naive at sampling. About 4 milliliters of peripheral blood were collected into K2EDTA tubes before surgery. From its cysteine to its phenylalanine, the CDR3 spans 11 amino acids. Only the CDR3 DNA stays, 33 bases, in frame from base 1. Ends trimmed: V by 6 bases, J by 6 bases; bases unmatched to a gene: 1. The germline V gene sets CDR1 to MNHEY and CDR2 to SVGEGT. A constant-region primer and ProtoScript II reverse transcriptase were used to reverse-transcribe TCRbeta-specific cDNA from approximately 450 ng total RNA. TCRbeta libraries were built with three nested multiplex PCR rounds, a slightly modified ARM-PCR procedure. Multiplex TRBV1-TRBV30 forward primers and a Cbeta reverse primer were used in the first two PCR rounds, each of which was run for around 10 cycles. Sample barcodes and Illumina adapters were attached in a final 25-cycle PCR using Deep VentR polymerase. Amplicons of 200-500 bp were gel-purified with a QIAquick gel extraction kit before sequencing. An Illumina HiSeq 2500 was used to sequence the TCRbeta amplicons, generating 250-bp paired-end reads. Per the authors' processing: Quality trimming of reads was performed with Trimmomatic v0.33, and paired reads were merged with FLASH v1.2.11 so that full CDR3 sequences could be recovered. V, D and J germline segments were assigned to the rearranged TCRbeta sequences using MiGEC v1.2.1b. Clonotype statistics and Shannon-Wiener diversity indices were computed with VDJtools v1.0.0. Except for diversity analysis, only each sample's 250 most abundant clonotypes were used in subsequent analyses to reduce sampling bias. The raw public reads went through TCRdb reprocessing: fastp at Q25, MiXCR clone calling, in-frame beta chains kept. Identical CDR3 proteins give one entry, which carries the most common genes and DNA. The V and J calls shown here were made by TCRdb, not taken from the authors' results. This sample comprises approximately 330,000 distinct CDR3 sequences, roughly two thirds of them detected only once. The top ten hold 5.5% to 8% of the sample.

Source material: peripheral blood. This clonotype was sampled from a man in his forties or fifties with primary liver carcinoma and hepatitis B virus infection. Recombination joined TRBV6-2 or TRBV6-3 with TRBJ1-1, and TRBD1 matches 7 of the central bases. The CDR3 protein is CASRQGSEAFF. DNA sequence: TGTGCCAGCAGACAGGGGTCTGAAGCTTTCTTT.